This T cell receptor (beta chain) was identified during a study of blood T cell repertoires in COVID-19. Study background: Some COVID-19 samples were acute and others convalescent; all came from the United States, Italy and Spain. T cells, B-cell-depleted T cells, or PBMCs supplied cDNA or gDNA.

Germline CDR1 SGHTA, CDR2 FQGNSA. The CDR3 runs to 16 residues. The V end was cut by 1 base, the J end by 3 bases, with 12 bases between. How the authors handled the data: Using reference gene primer amplification, nucleated cell counts were estimated. Some clones are missing from TCRdb's copy, which holds only in-frame ones; the method was immunoSEQ multiplex PCR. The DNA was the basis for D and trimming; V, J and clone size are from that table. The profile shows 80,000 to 95,000 clones, roughly three quarters of them singletons. This clonotype was obtained from a woman older than 75 with acute or convalescent COVID-19. Sequencing was done on a sample of peripheral blood. The chain is built from TRBV7-2 and TRBJ2-2; a possible D gene is TRBD2 (6 bases). CDR3 loop: CASSLGIGGDTGELFF. The CDR3 DNA reads TGTGCCAGCAGCTTAGGAATCGGCGGGGACACCGGGGAGCTGTTTTTT.